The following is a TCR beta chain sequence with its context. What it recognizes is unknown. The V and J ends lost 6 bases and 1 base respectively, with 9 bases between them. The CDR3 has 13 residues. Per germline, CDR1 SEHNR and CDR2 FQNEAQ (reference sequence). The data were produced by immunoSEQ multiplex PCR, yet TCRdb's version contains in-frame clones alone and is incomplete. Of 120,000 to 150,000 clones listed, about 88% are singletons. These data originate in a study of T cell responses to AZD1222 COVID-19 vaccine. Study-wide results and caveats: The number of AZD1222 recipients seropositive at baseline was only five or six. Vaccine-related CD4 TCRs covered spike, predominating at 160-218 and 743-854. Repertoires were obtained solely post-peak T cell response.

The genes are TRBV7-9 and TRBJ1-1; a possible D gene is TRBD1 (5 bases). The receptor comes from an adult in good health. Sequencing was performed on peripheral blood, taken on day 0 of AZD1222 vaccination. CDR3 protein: CASSRTTNTEAFF. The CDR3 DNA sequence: TGTGCCAGCAGTCGGACAACGAACACTGAAGCTTTCTTT.